A single sample gave rise to the 7 T cell receptor beta chains below, sequenced in a study of blood T cell repertoires in COVID-19. Assay used: immunoSEQ multiplex PCR; TCRdb lists only in-frame clones, some missing. The top ten hold around 8% of the sample, which has about 170,000 clones, 70% to 90% seen once. Sequenced: peripheral blood. The receptor set was obtained from an elderly woman with COVID-19, enrolled during active disease.

This chain links TRBV6-2 or TRBV6-3 with TRBJ2-5; 10 bases match TRBD2. J was trimmed by 4 bases and V by 6 bases; bases with no gene match: 20. CDR1 is MNHEY and CDR2 is SVGEGT in the germline V gene. The CDR3 is 19 residues long. The CDR3 coding sequence is TGTGCCAGCAGCCAGGGTAGCGGGGGGATTTTCTTAAATCGAGAGACCCAGTACTTC. Translation gives CASSQGSGGIFLNRETQYF.

The rearrangement uses TRBV4-1 and TRBJ2-5; 7 bases fit TRBD1. Germline CDR1 and CDR2: MGHRA and YSYEKL. Unmatched junction bases numbered 7, after V lost 4 bases and J lost 5 bases. This CDR3 comprises 14 residues. CDR3 residues: CASSPRDSHETQYF. CDR3 DNA sequence: TGCGCCAGCAGCCCGAGGGACAGCCATGAGACCCAGTACTTC.

This clone was observed a few times. The chain combines TRBV5-1 with TRBJ2-5, with D possibly matching TRBD1 (6 bases). The germline CDR1 and CDR2 sequences are SGHRS and YFSETQ. Trimming shortened V by 3 bases and J by 4 bases, and 16 bases separated the two germline ends. The CDR3 totals 15 residues. For the CDR3, the DNA is TGCGCCAGCAGCTCCACCGGGACATTAAGAGAGACCCAGTACTTC. It specifies CASSSTGTLRETQYF.

The V and J genes are TRBV28 and TRBJ2-5, with 9 bases lining up with TRBD2. J gave up 4 bases and V 6 bases, and 21 bases lay outside the gene matches. CDR3 length: 19 residues. Germline V gene sequence: CDR1 MDHEN, CDR2 SYDVKM. This CDR3 reads CASRPIAPRSSGIVETQYF. CDR3 nucleotides: TGTGCCAGCAGACCTATAGCTCCTCGGTCTAGCGGGATTGTAGAGACCCAGTACTTC.

The J gene is TRBJ1-1, the V gene TRBV19; D possibly corresponds to TRBD1 (5 bases). V was pared by 7 bases and J by 7 bases, with 16 bases between. Germline loops: CDR1 LNHDA, CDR2 SQIVND (reference sequence). This CDR3 comprises 13 residues. CDR3 nucleotide sequence: TGTGCCAGTAAGCAGGGCGGAAGGGATGAAGCTTTCTTT. It yields the protein CASKQGGRDEAFF.

V is TRBV7-3 and J is TRBJ1-2, with D tentatively TRBD1 (6 bases). CDR3 length: 14 residues. V was trimmed by 0 bases and J by 2 bases, leaving 7 bases between them. From germline, CDR1 is SGHTA and CDR2 FQGTGA. The CDR3 bases are TGTGCCAGCAGCTTAACGAGGGGGAACTATGGCTACACCTTC. Translation gives CASSLTRGNYGYTF.

V gene TRBV7-9 combines with J gene TRBJ1-1, with D possibly being TRBD1 (5 bases). V shed 5 bases and J shed 1 base, with 8 bases lying between them. Germline V CDR1 and CDR2: SEHNR, FQNEAQ (reference sequence). The CDR3 covers 13 residues. CDR3 nucleotide sequence: TGTGCCAGCAGCCGTGACAGGAACACTGAAGCTTTCTTT. This translates into CASSRDRNTEAFF.